This TCR beta chain was identified during a study of shared clonotypes between healthy human individuals. Study information: Samples came from two female and a few male donors aged 18 to 49. Study observations and caveats: An anticipated effect of sequencing depth on clonotype sharing among donors was recognized.

Within Nashville, Tennessee resided all donors, each a Caucasian adult. Division of CD4+ cells produced a CD45RA+ naive subset and a CD45RA-negative memory subset. Germline loops: CDR1 KGHSH, CDR2 LQKENI. V lost 3 bases and J 4 bases, leaving 13 bases between the germline ends. CDR3 length equals 14 residues. Libraries were prepared by immunoSEQ multiplex PCR; TCRdb keeps only in-frame clonotypes and omits some of them. The sample lists about 2.5 million clones, about nine tenths occurring once. With respect to this clone: As yet, its antigen is unknown. Other DNA sequences in the sample encode the same CDR3.

The material sequenced was naive CD4+ T cells from PBMCs. Subset described: CD45RA+ positively selected. This receptor was taken from a man younger than 30 in good health. Some clones in this sample may be carry-over from other donors' samples. The chain has TRBV18 and TRBJ2-7; D might be TRBD2 (5 bases). As DNA, the CDR3 is TGTGCCAGCTCACCTACCGGGAATTCGTACGAGCAGTACTTC. Translated, it gives CASSPTGNSYEQYF.